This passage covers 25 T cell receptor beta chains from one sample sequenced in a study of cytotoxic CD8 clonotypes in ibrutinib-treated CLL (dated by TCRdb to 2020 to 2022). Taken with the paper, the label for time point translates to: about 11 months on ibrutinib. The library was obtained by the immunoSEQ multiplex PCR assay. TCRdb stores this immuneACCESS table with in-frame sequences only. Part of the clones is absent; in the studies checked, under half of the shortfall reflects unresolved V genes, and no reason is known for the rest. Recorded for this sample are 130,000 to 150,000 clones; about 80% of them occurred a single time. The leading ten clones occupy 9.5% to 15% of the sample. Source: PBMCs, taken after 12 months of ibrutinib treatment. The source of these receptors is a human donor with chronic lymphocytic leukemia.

This CDR3 reads CAWSVRGALGANVLTF. CDR3 bases: TGTGCCTGGAGTGTACGGGGGGCGCTGGGGGCCAACGTCCTGACTTTC. The V and J genes are TRBV30 and TRBJ2-6; a possible D gene is TRBD2 (7 bases). Germline assignment: CDR1 GTSNPN and CDR2 SVGIG (reference sequence). Trimming removed 0 bases from V and 4 bases from J, with 13 bases in between. The CDR3 totals 16 residues.

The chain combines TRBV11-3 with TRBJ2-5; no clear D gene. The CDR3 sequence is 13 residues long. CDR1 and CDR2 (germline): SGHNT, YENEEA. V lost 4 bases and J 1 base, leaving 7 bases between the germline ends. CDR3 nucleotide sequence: TGTGCCAGCAGCTCAGAATTCCAAGAGACCCAGTACTTC. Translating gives CASSSEFQETQYF.

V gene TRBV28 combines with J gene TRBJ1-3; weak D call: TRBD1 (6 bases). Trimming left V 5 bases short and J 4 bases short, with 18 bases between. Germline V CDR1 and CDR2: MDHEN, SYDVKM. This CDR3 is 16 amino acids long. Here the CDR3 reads CASSLYRVRAGNTIYF. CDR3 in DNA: TGTGCCAGCAGTCTGTACAGGGTACGCGCCGGAAACACCATATATTTT.

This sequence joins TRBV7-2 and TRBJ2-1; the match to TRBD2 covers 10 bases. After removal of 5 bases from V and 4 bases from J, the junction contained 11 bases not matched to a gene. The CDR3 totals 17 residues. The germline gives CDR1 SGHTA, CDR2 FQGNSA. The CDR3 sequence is CASSRRASGSRYNEQFF. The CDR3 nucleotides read TGTGCCAGCAGCCGTAGAGCTAGCGGGAGTCGGTACAATGAGCAGTTCTTC. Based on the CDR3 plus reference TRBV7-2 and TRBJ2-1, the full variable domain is GAGVSQSPSNKVTEKGKDVELRCDPISGHTALYWYRQSLGQGLEFLIYFQGNSAPDKSGLPSDRFSAERTGGSVSTLTIQRTQQEDSAVYLCASSRRASGSRYNEQFFGPGTRLTVL.

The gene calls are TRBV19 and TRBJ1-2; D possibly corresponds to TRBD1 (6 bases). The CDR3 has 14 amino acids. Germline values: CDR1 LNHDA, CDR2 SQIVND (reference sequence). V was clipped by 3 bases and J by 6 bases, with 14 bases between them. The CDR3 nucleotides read TGTGCCAGTAGTATTCGAGGGGGATTGAATGGCTACACCTTC. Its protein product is CASSIRGGLNGYTF. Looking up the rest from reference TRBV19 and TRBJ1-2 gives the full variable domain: DGGITQSPKYLFRKEGQNVTLSCEQNLNHDAMYWYRQDPGQGLRLIYYSQIVNDFQKGDIAEGYSVSREKKESFPLTVTSAQKNPTAFYLCASSIRGGLNGYTFGSGTRLTVV.

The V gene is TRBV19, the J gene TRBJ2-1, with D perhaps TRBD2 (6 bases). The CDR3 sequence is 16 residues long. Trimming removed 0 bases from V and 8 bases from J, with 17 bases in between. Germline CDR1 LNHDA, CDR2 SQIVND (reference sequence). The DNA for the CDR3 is TGTGCCAGTAGTATAGAGGGGGGTAAAATATTCGATGAGCAGTTCTTC. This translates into CASSIEGGKIFDEQFF.

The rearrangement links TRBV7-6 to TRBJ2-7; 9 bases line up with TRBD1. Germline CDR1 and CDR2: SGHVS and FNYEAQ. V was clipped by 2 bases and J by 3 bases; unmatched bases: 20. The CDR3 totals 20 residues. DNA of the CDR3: TGTGCCAGCAGCTTACGCCCCCGCGGGGTTACCCGGGACAGGGTCTACGAGCAGTACTTC. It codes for CASSLRPRGVTRDRVYEQYF.

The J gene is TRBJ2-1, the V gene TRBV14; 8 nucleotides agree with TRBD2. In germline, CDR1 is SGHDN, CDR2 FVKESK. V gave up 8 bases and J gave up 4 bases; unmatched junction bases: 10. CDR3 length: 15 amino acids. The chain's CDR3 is CASGRPGLEYNEQFF. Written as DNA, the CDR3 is TGTGCCAGCGGACGTCCGGGACTAGAGTACAATGAGCAGTTCTTC.

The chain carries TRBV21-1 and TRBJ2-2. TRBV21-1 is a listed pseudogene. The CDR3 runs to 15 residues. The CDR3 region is CASSRTGVDTGELFF. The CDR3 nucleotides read TGTGCCAGCAGCCGAACTGGGGTAGACACCGGGGAGCTGTTTTTT.

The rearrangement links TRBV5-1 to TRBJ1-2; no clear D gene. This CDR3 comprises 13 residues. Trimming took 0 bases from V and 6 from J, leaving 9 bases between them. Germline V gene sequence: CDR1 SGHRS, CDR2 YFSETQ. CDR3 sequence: CASSLVASDGYTF. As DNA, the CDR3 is TGCGCCAGCAGCTTGGTTGCATCCGATGGCTACACCTTC.

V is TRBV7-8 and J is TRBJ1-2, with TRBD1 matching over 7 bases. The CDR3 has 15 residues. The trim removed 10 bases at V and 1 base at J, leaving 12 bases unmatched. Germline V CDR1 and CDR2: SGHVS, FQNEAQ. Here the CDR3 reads CATRQGTNLNYGYTF. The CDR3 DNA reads TGTGCCACACGACAGGGCACAAACCTTAACTATGGCTACACCTTC.

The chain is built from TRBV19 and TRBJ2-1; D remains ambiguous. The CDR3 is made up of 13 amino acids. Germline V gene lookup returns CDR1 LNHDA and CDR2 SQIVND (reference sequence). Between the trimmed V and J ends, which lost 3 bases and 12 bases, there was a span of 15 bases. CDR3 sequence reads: CASSINQDIGQFF. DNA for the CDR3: TGTGCCAGTAGTATCAATCAGGATATCGGGCAGTTCTTC.

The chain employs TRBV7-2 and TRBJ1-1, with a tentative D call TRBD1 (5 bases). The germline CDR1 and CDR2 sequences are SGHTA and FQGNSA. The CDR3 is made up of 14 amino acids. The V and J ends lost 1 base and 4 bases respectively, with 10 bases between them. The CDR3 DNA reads TGTGCCAGCAGCTTAGAACCAGGGTTCACTGAAGCTTTCTTT. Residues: CASSLEPGFTEAFF.

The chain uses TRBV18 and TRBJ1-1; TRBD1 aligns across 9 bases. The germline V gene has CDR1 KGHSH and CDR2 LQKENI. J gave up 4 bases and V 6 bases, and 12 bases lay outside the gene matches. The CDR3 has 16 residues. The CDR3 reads CASSLSQGARSTEAFF. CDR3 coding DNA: TGTGCCAGCTCTCTATCACAGGGGGCGCGGAGCACTGAAGCTTTCTTT.

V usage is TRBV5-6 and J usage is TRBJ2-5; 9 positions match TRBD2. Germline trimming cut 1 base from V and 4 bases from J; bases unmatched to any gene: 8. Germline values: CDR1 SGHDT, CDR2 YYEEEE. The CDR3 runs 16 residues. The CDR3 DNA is TGTGCCAGCAGCTTGACCTCTAGCGGGATGCGAGAGACCCAGTACTTC. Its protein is CASSLTSSGMRETQYF.

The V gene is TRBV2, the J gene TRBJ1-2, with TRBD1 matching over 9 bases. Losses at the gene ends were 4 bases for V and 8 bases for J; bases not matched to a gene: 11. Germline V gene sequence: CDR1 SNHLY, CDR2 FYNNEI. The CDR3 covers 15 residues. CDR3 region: CASSGPAGQGGGYTF. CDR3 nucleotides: TGTGCCAGCAGTGGCCCCGCGGGACAGGGTGGCGGCTACACCTTC.

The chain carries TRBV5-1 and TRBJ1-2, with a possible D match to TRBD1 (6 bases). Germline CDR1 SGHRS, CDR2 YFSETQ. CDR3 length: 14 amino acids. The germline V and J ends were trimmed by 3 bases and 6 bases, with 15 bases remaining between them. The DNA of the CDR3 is TGCGCCAGCAGCTCCGGGACAATCGCAGATGGCTACACCTTC. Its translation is CASSSGTIADGYTF.

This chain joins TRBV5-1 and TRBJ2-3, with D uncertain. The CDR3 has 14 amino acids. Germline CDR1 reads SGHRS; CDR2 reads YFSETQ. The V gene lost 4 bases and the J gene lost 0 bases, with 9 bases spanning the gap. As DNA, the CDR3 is TGCGCCAGCAGCCCGGGCCCTAGCACAGATACGCAGTATTTT. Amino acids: CASSPGPSTDTQYF.

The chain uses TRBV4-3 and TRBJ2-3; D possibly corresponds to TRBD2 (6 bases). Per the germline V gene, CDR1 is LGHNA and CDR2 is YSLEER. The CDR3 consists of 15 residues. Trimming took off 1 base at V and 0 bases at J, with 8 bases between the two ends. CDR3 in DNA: TGCGCCAGCAGCCAAGGCGGGACGAGCACAGATACGCAGTATTTT. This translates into CASSQGGTSTDTQYF.

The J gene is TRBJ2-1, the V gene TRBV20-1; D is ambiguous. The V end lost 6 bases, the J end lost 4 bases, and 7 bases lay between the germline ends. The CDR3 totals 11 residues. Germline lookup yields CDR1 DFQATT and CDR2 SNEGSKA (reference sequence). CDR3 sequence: CSALGYNEQFF. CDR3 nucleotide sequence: TGCAGTGCCCTCGGATACAATGAGCAGTTCTTC.

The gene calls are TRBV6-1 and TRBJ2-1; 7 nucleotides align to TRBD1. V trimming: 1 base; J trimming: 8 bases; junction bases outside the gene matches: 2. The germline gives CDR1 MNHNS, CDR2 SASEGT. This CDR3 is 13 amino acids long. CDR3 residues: CASSEGDRDEQFF. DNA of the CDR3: TGTGCCAGCAGTGAAGGGGACAGAGATGAGCAGTTCTTC.

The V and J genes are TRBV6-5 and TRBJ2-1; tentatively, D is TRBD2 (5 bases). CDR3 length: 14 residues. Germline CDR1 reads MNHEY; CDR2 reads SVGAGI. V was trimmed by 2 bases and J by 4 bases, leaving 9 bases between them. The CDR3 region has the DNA TGTGCCAGCAGTTACCGAGGGTTGTACAATGAGCAGTTCTTC. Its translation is CASSYRGLYNEQFF.

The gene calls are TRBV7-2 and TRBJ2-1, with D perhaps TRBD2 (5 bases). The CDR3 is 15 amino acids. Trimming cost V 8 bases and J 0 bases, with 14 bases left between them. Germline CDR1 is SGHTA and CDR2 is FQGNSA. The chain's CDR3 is CASGQAAVSYNEQFF. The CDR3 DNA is TGTGCCAGCGGTCAAGCGGCAGTCTCCTACAATGAGCAGTTCTTC.

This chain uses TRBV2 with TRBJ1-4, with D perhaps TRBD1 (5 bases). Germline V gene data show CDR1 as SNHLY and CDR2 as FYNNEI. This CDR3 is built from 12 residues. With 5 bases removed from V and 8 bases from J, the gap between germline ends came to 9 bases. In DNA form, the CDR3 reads TGTGCCAGCAGTTCCAACAGGGAAAAACTGTTTTTT. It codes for CASSSNREKLFF.

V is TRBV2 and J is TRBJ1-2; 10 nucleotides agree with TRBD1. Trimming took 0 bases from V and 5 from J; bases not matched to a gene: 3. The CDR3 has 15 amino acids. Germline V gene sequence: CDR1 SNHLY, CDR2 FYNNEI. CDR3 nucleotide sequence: TGTGCCAGCAGTGAAGCGCGGGACAGGGGTTATGGCTACACCTTC. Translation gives CASSEARDRGYGYTF. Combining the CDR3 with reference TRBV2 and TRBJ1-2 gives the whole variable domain EPEVTQTPSHQVTQMGQEVILRCVPISNHLYFYWYRQILGQKVEFLVSFYNNEISEKSEIFDDQFSVERPDGSNFTLKIRSTKLEDSAMYFCASSEARDRGYGYTFGSGTRLTVV.